A single sample is the source of the 29 T cell receptor beta chains below, sequenced in a study of shared T cell receptors in the human thymus. This table comes from immunoSEQ multiplex PCR, and its TCRdb copy is limited to in-frame clones, with some not included. The sample consists of 630,000 or so clones, 70% to 90% of them appearing once. A further study also used this sample, focusing on human thymus T cells.

The source material was thymocytes. The source of these receptors is a boy in the first two years of life with a congenital heart defect.

The CDR3 DNA follows: TGTGCCAGCAGCCAAGAAGGGGCTAGCGGGGCGGACACAGATACGCAGTATTTT. The encoded protein is CASSQEGASGADTDTQYF. The V call is TRBV4-2, the J call TRBJ2-3; 9 bases fit TRBD2. CDR1 and CDR2 from the germline V gene are LGHNA and YNFKEQ. V shed 0 bases, J shed 2 bases, and the junction held 9 bases outside the gene matches. This CDR3 contains 18 residues.

The chain carries TRBV4-1 and TRBJ1-1; perhaps TRBD1 as D (5 bases). The length of the CDR3 is 17 residues. Germline-derived CDR1 and CDR2 are MGHRA and YSYEKL. Between the trimmed V and J ends, which lost 1 base and 5 bases, there was a span of 20 bases. CDR3 coding DNA: TGCGCCAGCAGCCAAGGACGGCAGGGTGTAGTTTCGACTGAAGCTTTCTTT. This codes for CASSQGRQGVVSTEAFF.

The J gene is TRBJ2-5, the V gene TRBV7-9; a possible D gene is TRBD2 (6 bases). This CDR3 comprises 16 residues. Germline V gene lookup returns CDR1 SEHNR and CDR2 FQNEAQ (reference sequence). V was cut by 1 base and J by 9 bases, with 21 bases left in between. CDR3 protein: CASSLDAGLFAGAQYF. The CDR3 DNA is TGTGCCAGCAGCTTAGACGCGGGACTCTTTGCTGGGGCCCAGTACTTC.

The genes are TRBV15 and TRBJ2-1; D remains unclear. Per germline, CDR1 LNHNV and CDR2 YYDKDF (reference sequence). V was trimmed by 0 bases and J by 8 bases, leaving 11 bases between them. The CDR3 spans 14 residues. CDR3 loop: CATSRDCAVDEQFF. The CDR3 DNA reads TGTGCCACCAGCAGAGATTGTGCAGTGGATGAGCAGTTCTTC. Combining the CDR3 with reference TRBV15 and TRBJ2-1 gives the whole variable domain DAMVIQNPRYQVTQFGKPVTLSCSQTLNHNVMYWYQQKSSQAPKLLFHYYDKDFNNEADTPDNFQSRRPNTSFCFLDIRSPGLGDTAMYLCATSRDCAVDEQFFGPGTRLTVL.

The rearrangement uses TRBV19 and TRBJ2-2; 8 nucleotides line up with TRBD2. This CDR3 contains 15 residues. Trimming removed 3 bases from V and 9 bases from J; junction bases left unmatched: 9. Germline V CDR1 and CDR2: LNHDA, SQIVND (reference sequence). Here the CDR3 DNA reads TGTGCCAGTAGTATTAACCCGGGAGGGGTCAGGGAGCTGTTTTTT. Its translation is CASSINPGGVRELFF.

The J gene is TRBJ1-1, the V gene TRBV2, with 10 nucleotides matching TRBD1. V lost 6 bases to trimming and J lost 3 bases; unmatched junction nucleotides: 13. Germline V gene sequence: CDR1 SNHLY, CDR2 FYNNEI. The CDR3 consists of 17 residues. The CDR3 loop reads CASSDRGRFRRDTEAFF. CDR3 nucleotide sequence: TGTGCCAGCAGCGACAGGGGGCGGTTCAGGAGGGACACTGAAGCTTTCTTT.

The chain combines TRBV27 with TRBJ2-5; D may be TRBD2 (6 bases). CDR1 MNHEY and CDR2 SMNVEV come from the germline V gene (reference sequence). The V end was cut by 5 bases, the J end by 2 bases, with 18 bases between. The CDR3 has 16 residues. CDR3 in amino acids: CASSLMKEGWQETQYF. CDR3 nucleotide sequence: TGTGCCAGCAGTCTCATGAAGGAGGGTTGGCAAGAGACCCAGTACTTC.

V usage is TRBV19 and J usage is TRBJ2-1, with D tentatively TRBD2 (6 bases). Germline V CDR1 and CDR2: LNHDA, SQIVND (reference sequence). V was trimmed by 6 bases and J by 15 bases, leaving 15 bases between them. The CDR3 spans 11 residues. The CDR3 DNA reads as TGTGCCAGTAGGACTAGGAGTGCTCTGTTCTTC. Protein sequence: CASRTRSALFF.

V and J are TRBV15 and TRBJ2-3, with 12 bases that match TRBD2. The CDR3 sequence is 17 residues long. Germline V gene sequence: CDR1 LNHNV, CDR2 YYDKDF (reference sequence). The ends lost 0 bases at V and 4 bases at J; junction bases unmatched: 5. As DNA, the CDR3 is TGTGCCACCAGCAGAGACAGGGCTAGCGGGAGGGCAGATACGCAGTATTTT. It encodes CATSRDRASGRADTQYF.

This chain uses TRBV6-6 with TRBJ2-5, with D perhaps TRBD2 (5 bases). The CDR3 has 15 amino acids. Germline V gene sequence: CDR1 MNHNY, CDR2 SVGAGI (reference sequence). Trimming stripped 6 bases from V and 2 bases from J, with 16 bases between. The CDR3 coding sequence is TGTGCCAGCAGGGACCCCGAGGGAACACAAGAGACCCAGTACTTC. Amino acids: CASRDPEGTQETQYF.

This clone was seen a single time. The genes are TRBV7-9 and TRBJ1-1, with TRBD1 as a possible D gene (5 bases). CDR1 is SEHNR, CDR2 FQNEAQ, per germline (reference sequence). This CDR3 has 19 amino acids. V gave up 2 bases and J gave up 0 bases, with 22 bases separating them. CDR3 sequence: CASSLRRPLERGMNTEAFF. The DNA for the CDR3 is TGTGCCAGCAGCTTAAGGCGGCCGCTTGAACGGGGGATGAACACTGAAGCTTTCTTT.

This clone is a singleton in its sample. The junction departs from germline at one end; a sequencing error may be responsible. The J gene is TRBJ2-7, the V gene TRBV5-5; 8 bases are shared with TRBD2. CDR1 is SGHKS and CDR2 is YYEKEE in the germline V gene (reference sequence). This CDR3 comprises 13 residues. The CDR3 protein is CASSLGTRNEQYF. In nucleotides, the CDR3 is TGTGCCAGCAGTTTGGGGACTAGGAACGAGCAGTACTTC.

The rearrangement uses TRBV9 and TRBJ2-1; 10 positions agree with TRBD2. CDR1 and CDR2 from the germline V gene are SGDLS and YYNGEE. This CDR3 has 15 amino acids. Trimming took 4 bases from V and 7 from J; bases not matched to a gene: 8. The DNA of the CDR3 is TGTGCCAGCAGCCCCTTAGCGGGAGGCGTAAATGAGCAGTTCTTC. As protein: CASSPLAGGVNEQFF.

This sequence joins TRBV10-3 and TRBJ2-1; 10 bases are shared with TRBD2. The ends lost 6 bases at V and 5 bases at J; junction bases unmatched: 13. Germline assignment: CDR1 ENHRY and CDR2 SYGVKD. The CDR3 is made up of 17 amino acids. The CDR3 loop reads CAIRGLAVTNWHNEQFF. CDR3 nucleotide sequence: TGTGCCATCAGAGGACTAGCGGTTACCAACTGGCACAATGAGCAGTTCTTC.

The chain links TRBV5-4 to TRBJ2-7, with 7 bases lining up with TRBD1. Germline V CDR1 and CDR2: SGHNT, YYREEE (reference sequence). J lost 5 bases, V lost 5 bases, and 13 bases had no gene match. This CDR3 spans 15 amino acids. The CDR3 DNA is TGTGCCAGCAGTTTCAAGACCAGGGGGTGGGACGAGCAGTACTTC. It is translated as CASSFKTRGWDEQYF.

J is TRBJ2-7 and V is TRBV5-1; perhaps TRBD2 as D (5 bases). This CDR3 is built from 13 residues. CDR1 is SGHRS and CDR2 is YFSETQ in the germline V gene. The V end was cut by 4 bases, the J end by 5 bases, with 13 bases between. CDR3 nucleotide sequence: TGCGCCAGCAGCCTCCGAGGGTACAACGAGCAGTACTTC. Its protein product is CASSLRGYNEQYF.

The genes are TRBV28 and TRBJ2-1; D remains ambiguous. The CDR3 runs 15 residues. V was clipped by 4 bases and J by 4 bases, with 14 bases between them. CDR1 MDHEN and CDR2 SYDVKM come from the germline V gene. The CDR3 loop is CASSSPRRSYNEQFF. The CDR3 nucleotides are TGTGCCAGCAGTTCCCCCAGGCGATCTTACAATGAGCAGTTCTTC.

This chain connects TRBV30 to TRBJ2-1, with 11 bases matching TRBD2. Germline assignment: CDR1 GTSNPN and CDR2 SVGIG (reference sequence). This CDR3 has 16 amino acids. The V and J ends lost 0 bases and 6 bases, in that order; junction bases with no gene match: 7. The CDR3 nucleotides read TGTGCCTGGAGTGTACAACTAGCGGGGGCCTTCAATGAGCAGTTCTTC. This gives the protein CAWSVQLAGAFNEQFF. Together with reference TRBV30 and TRBJ2-1, the CDR3 gives the full variable domain: SQTIHQWPATLVQPVGSPLSLECTVEGTSNPNLYWYRQAAGRGLQLLFYSVGIGQISSEVPQNLSASRPQDRQFILSSKKLLLSDSGFYLCAWSVQLAGAFNEQFFGPGTRLTVL.

The chain employs TRBV28 and TRBJ1-2; perhaps TRBD1 as D (6 bases). This CDR3 has 14 residues. V lost 6 bases and J lost 1, with 12 bases in between. Germline V gene sequence: CDR1 MDHEN, CDR2 SYDVKM. The CDR3 DNA reads as TGTGCCAGCAGCCCCTGGACAGATAACTATGGCTACACCTTC. Translation gives CASSPWTDNYGYTF.

V usage is TRBV6-1 and J usage is TRBJ2-7, with 7 bases lining up with TRBD1. V trimming: 3 bases; J trimming: 2 bases; junction bases outside the gene matches: 10. The CDR3 is made up of 16 amino acids. Germline CDR1 MNHNS, CDR2 SASEGT. Here the CDR3 reads CASSEDRYLGPYEQYF. DNA for the CDR3: TGTGCCAGCAGTGAGGACAGGTACCTGGGCCCCTACGAGCAGTACTTC.

The rearrangement joins TRBV5-4 to TRBJ2-7; tentatively, D is TRBD2 (6 bases). The germline CDR1 and CDR2 sequences are SGHNT and YYREEE (reference sequence). Trimming cost V 4 bases and J 3 bases, with 20 bases left between them. The CDR3 is made up of 16 amino acids. The CDR3 DNA reads as TGTGCCAGCAGCGCACGGGCTCCGGGGGTATACTACGAGCAGTACTTC. Protein sequence: CASSARAPGVYYEQYF.

This chain links TRBV6-1 with TRBJ2-7, with D unresolved. The CDR3 sequence is 16 residues long. CDR1 and CDR2 (germline): MNHNS, SASEGT. The V end was cut by 2 bases, the J end by 1 base, with 15 bases between. In DNA form, the CDR3 reads TGTGCCAGCAGTGAAAGCTGGCAGGCCAATTCCTACGAGCAGTACTTC. It translates to CASSESWQANSYEQYF.

The V gene is TRBV19, the J gene TRBJ1-1; unclear D gene. This CDR3 spans 24 amino acids. Germline assignment: CDR1 LNHDA and CDR2 SQIVND (reference sequence). V was clipped by 5 bases and J by 1 base, with 41 bases between them. The CDR3 protein is CASSPHGVNGVYRNSSFTNTEAFF. As DNA, the CDR3 is TGTGCCAGTAGTCCCCACGGGGTGAACGGGGTATATAGGAACTCCTCTTTTACGAACACTGAAGCTTTCTTT.

V gene TRBV5-1 combines with J gene TRBJ2-3; 13 bases align to TRBD2. Per germline, CDR1 SGHRS and CDR2 YFSETQ. This CDR3 has 19 amino acids. V shed 0 bases and J 6 bases; nucleotides not matched to a gene: 13. The CDR3 protein is CASSLGGLAGANIADTQYF. The CDR3 DNA sequence: TGCGCCAGCAGCTTGGGAGGACTAGCGGGGGCTAACATCGCGGATACGCAGTATTTT.

The V call is TRBV29-1, the J call TRBJ1-4; TRBD1 aligns across 7 bases. The CDR3 totals 16 residues. V was clipped by 1 base and J by 0 bases; unmatched bases: 5. CDR1 is SQVTM, CDR2 ANQGSEA, per germline. CDR3: CSVEAQGDSTNEKLFF. CDR3 sequence (DNA): TGCAGCGTTGAAGCTCAGGGGGATTCAACTAATGAAAAACTGTTTTTT.

J is TRBJ1-2 and V is TRBV4-3, with D hard to call. This CDR3 region has 18 residues. Germline V gives CDR1 LGHNA, CDR2 YSLEER. Trimming removed 2 bases at V and 1 base at J, with 20 bases between. The CDR3 region is CASSQSQARIGSNYGYTF. In nucleotides, the CDR3 is TGCGCCAGCAGCCAATCCCAGGCGAGGATAGGGAGTAACTATGGCTACACCTTC.

The chain has TRBV19 and TRBJ2-2; 10 bases are a match to TRBD1. J gave up 7 bases and V 9 bases, and 8 bases lay outside the gene matches. There are 14 residues in the CDR3. Per the germline V gene, CDR1 is LNHDA and CDR2 is SQIVND (reference sequence). The CDR3 reads CASRQGASSGELFF. CDR3 sequence (DNA): TGTGCCAGCCGACAGGGGGCGTCGAGCGGGGAGCTGTTTTTT.

The rearrangement uses TRBV28 and TRBJ2-1, with D hard to call. Trimming cost V 2 bases and J 0 bases, with 8 bases left between them. Germline loops: CDR1 MDHEN, CDR2 SYDVKM. CDR3 length equals 15 residues. Here the CDR3 reads CASSLGWSSYNEQFF. CDR3 nucleotide sequence: TGTGCCAGCAGTTTAGGCTGGAGCTCCTACAATGAGCAGTTCTTC.

The rearrangement links TRBV12-5 to TRBJ2-1, with D perhaps TRBD2 (6 bases). Trimming left V 5 bases short and J 5 bases short, with 19 bases between. The CDR3 is 16 residues long. CDR1 LGHNT and CDR2 FRNRAP come from the germline V gene. CDR3: CASGPMPGLGNNEQFF. The CDR3 DNA is TGTGCTAGTGGTCCGATGCCGGGACTTGGGAACAATGAGCAGTTCTTC. Supplemented by reference TRBV12-5 and TRBJ2-1, the full variable domain reads DARVTQTPRHKVTEMGQEVTMRCQPILGHNTVFWYRQTMMQGLELLAYFRNRAPLDDSGMPKDRFSAEMPDATLATLKIQPSEPRDSAVYFCASGPMPGLGNNEQFFGPGTRLTVL.